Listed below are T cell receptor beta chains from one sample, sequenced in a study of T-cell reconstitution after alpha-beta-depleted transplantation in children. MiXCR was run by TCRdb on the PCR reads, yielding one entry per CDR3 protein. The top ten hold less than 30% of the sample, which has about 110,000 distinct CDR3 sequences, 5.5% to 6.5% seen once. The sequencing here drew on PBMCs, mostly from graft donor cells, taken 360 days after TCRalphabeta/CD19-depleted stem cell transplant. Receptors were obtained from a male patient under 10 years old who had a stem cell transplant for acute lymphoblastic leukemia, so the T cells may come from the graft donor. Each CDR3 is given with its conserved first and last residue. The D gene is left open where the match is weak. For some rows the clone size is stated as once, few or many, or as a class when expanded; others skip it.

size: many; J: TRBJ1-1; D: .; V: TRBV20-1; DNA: TGCAGTGCTAGATCCCCGGCACGGAACACTGAAGCTTTCTTT; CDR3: CSARSPARNTEAFF
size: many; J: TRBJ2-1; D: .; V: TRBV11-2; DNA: TGTGCCAGCAGCCGAAAGGGGCTAGCAGGGTACAATGAGCAGTTCTTC; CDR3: CASSRKGLAGYNEQFF
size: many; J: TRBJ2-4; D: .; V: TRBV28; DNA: TGTGCCAGCAGTTTAACCAGAAACATTCAGTACTTC; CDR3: CASSLTRNIQYF
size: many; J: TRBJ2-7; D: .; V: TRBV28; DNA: TGTGCCAGCAGGCCCAGCTCTTCCTACGAGCAGTACTTC; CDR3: CASRPSSSYEQYF
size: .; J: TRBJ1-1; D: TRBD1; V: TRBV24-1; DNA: TGTGCCACCAGTGATGGGGACAGGGGGAACACTGAAGCTTTCTTT; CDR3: CATSDGDRGNTEAFF
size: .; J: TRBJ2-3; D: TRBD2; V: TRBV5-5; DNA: TGTGCCAGCAGCAGGACTAGCGGGGGACGCACAGATACGCAGTATTTT; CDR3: CASSRTSGGRTDTQYF
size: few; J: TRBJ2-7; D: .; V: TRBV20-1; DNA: TGCAGTGCTGGGGGAACTAGCTCCTACGAGCAGTACTTC; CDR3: CSAGGTSSYEQYF
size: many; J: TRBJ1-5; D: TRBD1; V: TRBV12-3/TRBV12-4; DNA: TGTGCCAGCAGTCGGGACAGGGCGAATCAGCCCCAGCATTTT; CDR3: CASSRDRANQPQHF
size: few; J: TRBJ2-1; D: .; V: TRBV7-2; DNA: TGTGCCAGCAGCTTAGGGGGGCGGGGTGGACCCAATGAGCAGTTCTTC; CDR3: CASSLGGRGGPNEQFF
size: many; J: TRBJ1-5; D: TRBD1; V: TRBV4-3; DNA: TGCGCCAGCAGCCAAGAATGGACAGGTTATCAGCCCCAGCATTTT; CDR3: CASSQEWTGYQPQHF
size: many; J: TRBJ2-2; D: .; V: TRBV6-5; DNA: TGTGCCATTTCAGGGGTGGCCGGGGAGCTGTTTTTT; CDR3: CAISGVAGELFF
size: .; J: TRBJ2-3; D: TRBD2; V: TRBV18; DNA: TGTGCCAGCTCACCGACTAGCGGGTTCCATACAGATACGCAGTATTTT; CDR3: CASSPTSGFHTDTQYF
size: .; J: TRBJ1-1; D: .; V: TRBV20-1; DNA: TGCAGTGTTAGAGATAGGGGGGGGATTGAAGCTTTCTTT; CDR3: CSVRDRGGIEAFF
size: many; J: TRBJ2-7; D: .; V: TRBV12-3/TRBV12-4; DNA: TGTGCCAGCAGTTTACGCGGGGGCGCACCTCTCGAGCAGTACTTC; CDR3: CASSLRGGAPLEQYF
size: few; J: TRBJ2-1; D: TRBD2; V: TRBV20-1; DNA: TGCAGTGCTAGAGAGCGGACTAGCGGGGTTGAGCAGTTCTTC; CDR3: CSARERTSGVEQFF
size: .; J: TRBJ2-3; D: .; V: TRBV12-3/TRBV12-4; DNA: TGTGCCAGCGTGTGGGGGTATCTAGGCACAGATACGCAGTATTTT; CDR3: CASVWGYLGTDTQYF
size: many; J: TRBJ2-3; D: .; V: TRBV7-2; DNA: TGTGCCAGCAGCCCAGGGGGGGTGATGCAGTATTTT; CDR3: CASSPGGVMQYF
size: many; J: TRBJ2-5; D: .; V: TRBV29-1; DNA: TGCAGCGTTGAAGATGGGGCGGACCAAGAGACCCAGTACTTC; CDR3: CSVEDGADQETQYF
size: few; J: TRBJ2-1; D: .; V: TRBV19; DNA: TGTGCCAGTAGTATGTTGGTATACAATGAGCAGTTCTTC; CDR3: CASSMLVYNEQFF
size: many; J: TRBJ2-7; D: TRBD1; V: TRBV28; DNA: TGTGCCAGCAGTACCGGGACAGGGTCCTACGAGCAGTACTTC; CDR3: CASSTGTGSYEQYF
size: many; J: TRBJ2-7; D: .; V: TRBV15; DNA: TGTGCCACCAGCAGAGTTGGAGGGCGGTTCGAGCAGTACTTC; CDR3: CATSRVGGRFEQYF
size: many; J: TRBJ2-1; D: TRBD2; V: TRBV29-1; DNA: TGCAGCGTTGAAAAAAGGCACATAGCGGGAGAGATTGAGTTCTTC; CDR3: CSVEKRHIAGEIEFF
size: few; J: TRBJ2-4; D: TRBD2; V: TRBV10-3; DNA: TGTGCCATCAGTGAGTCGACTAGCGGGAGAAAACTAGCCAAAAACATTCAGTACTTC; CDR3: CAISESTSGRKLAKNIQYF
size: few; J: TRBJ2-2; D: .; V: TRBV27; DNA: TGTGCCAGCAGTTCTTCCGACCTTAGGGAGCTGTTTTTT; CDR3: CASSSSDLRELFF
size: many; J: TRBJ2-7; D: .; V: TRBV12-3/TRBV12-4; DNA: TGTGCCAGCAGTTTTACCCCACGGGGGACCTACGAGCAGTACTTC; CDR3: CASSFTPRGTYEQYF
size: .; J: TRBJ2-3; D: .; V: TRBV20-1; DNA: TGCAGTGCTAGAGGCCCGCTGAGGGGACACATTCCAGATACGCAGTATTTT; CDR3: CSARGPLRGHIPDTQYF
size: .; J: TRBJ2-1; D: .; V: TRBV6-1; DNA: TGTGCCAGCAGGGGGGCTGCCTACAATGAGCAGTTCTTC; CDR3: CASRGAAYNEQFF
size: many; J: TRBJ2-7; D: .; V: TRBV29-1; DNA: TGCAGCGTTGGGGGCAAGAGTTCCTACGAGCAGTACTTC; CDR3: CSVGGKSSYEQYF
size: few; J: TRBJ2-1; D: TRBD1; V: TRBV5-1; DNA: TGCGCCAGCAGCTCCGGGACAGGGCAGAATGAGCAGTTCTTC; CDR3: CASSSGTGQNEQFF
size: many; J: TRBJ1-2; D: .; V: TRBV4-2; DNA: TGTGCCAGCAGCCAAGGGGGGTGGGATGGCTACACCTTC; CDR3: CASSQGGWDGYTF
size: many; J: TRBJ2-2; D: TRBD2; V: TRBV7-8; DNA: TGTGCCAGCAGCTTGACTAGCGGGAGTAGAAGGGAGCTGTTTTTT; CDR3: CASSLTSGSRRELFF
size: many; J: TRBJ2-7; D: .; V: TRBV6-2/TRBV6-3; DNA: TGTGCCAGCAGTGCTCCCTACGAGCAGTACTTC; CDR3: CASSAPYEQYF
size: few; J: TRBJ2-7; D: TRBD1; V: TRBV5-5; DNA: TGTGCCAGTACCGGACAGGGACCCTACGAGCAGTACTTC; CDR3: CASTGQGPYEQYF
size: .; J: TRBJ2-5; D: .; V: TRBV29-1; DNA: TGCAGCGTTGAATTCCCAGGGATCCTAGAGACCCAGTACTTC; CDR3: CSVEFPGILETQYF
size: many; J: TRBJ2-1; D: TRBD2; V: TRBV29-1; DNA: TGCAGCGTGGACGGGGGAGGGAACAATGAGCAGTTCTTC; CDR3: CSVDGGGNNEQFF
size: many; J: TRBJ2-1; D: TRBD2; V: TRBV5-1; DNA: TGCGCCAGCAGCTTGGCCTGGAGTAGCGGGGGAGGTAATGAGCAGTTCTTC; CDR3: CASSLAWSSGGGNEQFF
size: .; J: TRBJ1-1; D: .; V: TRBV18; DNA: TGTGCCAGCTCACCACCAGGTCTTAAGGGTTCGAACACTGAAGCTTTCTTT; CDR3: CASSPPGLKGSNTEAFF
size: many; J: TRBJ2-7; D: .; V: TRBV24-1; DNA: TGTGCCACCAGTGATCCGGGAAGCGGAATATCCGAGCAGTACTTC; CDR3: CATSDPGSGISEQYF
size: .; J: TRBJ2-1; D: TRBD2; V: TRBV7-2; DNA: TGTGCCAGCAGCTTTCGACTAGCGGGGGGCAAAATAAACAATGAGCAGTTCTTC; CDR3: CASSFRLAGGKINNEQFF
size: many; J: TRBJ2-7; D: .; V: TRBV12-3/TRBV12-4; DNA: TGTGCCAGCGGTGGGTCTCCCTACGAGCAGTACTTC; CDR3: CASGGSPYEQYF
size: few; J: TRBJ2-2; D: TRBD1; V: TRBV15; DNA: TGTGCCACCAGCAGAGGGGGGACAGGGGAGAACGGGGAGCTGTTTTTT; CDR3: CATSRGGTGENGELFF
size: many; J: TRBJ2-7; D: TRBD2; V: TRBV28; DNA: TGTGCCAGCAGTTTGTTAGCGGGAAACTACGAGCAGTACTTC; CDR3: CASSLLAGNYEQYF
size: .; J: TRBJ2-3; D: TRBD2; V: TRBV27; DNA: TGTGCCAGCAGTCCCCTCGGGGGGATTGGATGGGATACGCAGTATTTT; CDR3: CASSPLGGIGWDTQYF
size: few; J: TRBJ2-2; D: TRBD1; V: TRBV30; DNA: TGTGCCTGGGACAGGGACACCGGGGAGCTGTTTTTT; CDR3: CAWDRDTGELFF
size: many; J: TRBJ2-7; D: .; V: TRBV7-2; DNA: TGTGCCAGCAGCTTAAATGCCAGGGCGGACGAGCAGTACTTC; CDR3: CASSLNARADEQYF
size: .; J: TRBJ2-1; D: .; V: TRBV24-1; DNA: TGTGCCACCAGTGATTTCGACACGCTTACCTACAGTGAGCAGTTCTTC; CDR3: CATSDFDTLTYSEQFF
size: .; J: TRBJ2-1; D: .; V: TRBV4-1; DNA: TGCGCCAGCAGCCTCAGGTCCCCGTTCGGGGGCAATGAGCAGTTCTTC; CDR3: CASSLRSPFGGNEQFF
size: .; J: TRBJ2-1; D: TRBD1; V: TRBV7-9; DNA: TGTGCCAGCAGGGGCCACAGGGGGCTTTTGGATGAGCAGTTCTTC; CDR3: CASRGHRGLLDEQFF
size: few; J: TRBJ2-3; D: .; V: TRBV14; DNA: TGTGCCAGCAGCCAAGGTCTGGGGGCGCGAGCAGATACGCAGTATTTT; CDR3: CASSQGLGARADTQYF
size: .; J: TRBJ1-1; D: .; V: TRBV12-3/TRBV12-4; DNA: TGTGCCAGCAGTTTAAGGGGTAGGATCACTGAAGCTTTCTTT; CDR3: CASSLRGRITEAFF
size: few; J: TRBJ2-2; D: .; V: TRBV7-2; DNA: TGTGCCAGCAGCTTAGTTTACCCCAACACCGGGGAGCTGTTTTTT; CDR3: CASSLVYPNTGELFF
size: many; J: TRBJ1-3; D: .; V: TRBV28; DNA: TGTGCCAGCACTCTCGGGGGGAATGGAAACACCATATATTTT; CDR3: CASTLGGNGNTIYF
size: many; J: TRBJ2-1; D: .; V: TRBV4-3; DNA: TGCGCCAGCAGCCGAAGACAGGCTTACAATGAGCAGTTCTTC; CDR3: CASSRRQAYNEQFF
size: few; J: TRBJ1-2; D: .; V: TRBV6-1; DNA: TGTGCCACCGCGGGGCAGGGGACCAACTATGGCTACACCTTC; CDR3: CATAGQGTNYGYTF
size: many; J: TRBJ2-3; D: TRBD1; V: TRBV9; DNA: TGTGCCAGCAGCGCCTGGGACAGGGTGGCGGATACGCAGTATTTT; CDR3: CASSAWDRVADTQYF
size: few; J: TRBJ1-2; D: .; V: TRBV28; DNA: TGTGCCAGCAGCCCCGCGTGGACCAGGGGCGGCTACACCTTC; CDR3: CASSPAWTRGGYTF